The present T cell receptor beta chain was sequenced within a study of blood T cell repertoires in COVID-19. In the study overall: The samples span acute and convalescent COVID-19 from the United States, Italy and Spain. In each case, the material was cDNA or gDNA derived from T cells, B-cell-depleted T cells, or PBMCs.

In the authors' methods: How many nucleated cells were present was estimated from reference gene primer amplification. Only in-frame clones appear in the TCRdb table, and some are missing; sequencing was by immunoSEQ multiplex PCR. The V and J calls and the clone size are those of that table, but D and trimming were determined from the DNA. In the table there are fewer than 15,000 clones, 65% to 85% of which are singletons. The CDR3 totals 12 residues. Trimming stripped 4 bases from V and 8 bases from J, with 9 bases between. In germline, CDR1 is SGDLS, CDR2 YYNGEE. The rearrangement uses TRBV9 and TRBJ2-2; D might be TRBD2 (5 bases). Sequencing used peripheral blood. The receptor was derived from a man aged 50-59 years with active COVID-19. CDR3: CASSPGGGELFF. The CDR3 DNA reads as TGTGCCAGCAGCCCAGGCGGGGGGGAGCTGTTTTTT.